These 2 T cell receptor beta chains share one sample of origin, sequenced in a study of cytotoxic CD8 clonotypes in ibrutinib-treated CLL. Method: immunoSEQ multiplex PCR; TCRdb's copy keeps in-frame clones and lacks some. The table shows 130,000 to 150,000 clones, with under 95% occurring only once. The starting material was PBMCs, obtained after 12 months of ibrutinib treatment. These receptors all come from a human donor with chronic lymphocytic leukemia.

The chain combines TRBV5-1 with TRBJ1-4, with D possibly being TRBD1 (6 bases). V lost 4 bases and J lost 3, with 13 bases in between. Germline V gene data show CDR1 as SGHRS and CDR2 as YFSETQ. The CDR3 contains 15 residues. The CDR3 DNA is TGCGCCAGCAGCCCAACGGACAGCCCTAATGAAAAACTGTTTTTT. Protein product: CASSPTDSPNEKLFF.

The chain links TRBV9 to TRBJ2-3; 7 positions agree with TRBD2. Germline trimming cut 3 bases from V and 0 bases from J; bases unmatched to any gene: 1. This CDR3 comprises 14 residues. Per germline, CDR1 SGDLS and CDR2 YYNGEE. The CDR3 DNA is TGTGCCAGCAGCGATAGCGGGAGCACAGATACGCAGTATTTT. This gives the protein CASSDSGSTDTQYF.